This T cell receptor beta chain is from a study of T cells in Graves' hyperthyroidism and ophthalmopathy. The overall study: Initial diagnosis, before any treatment, was when peripheral blood was collected.

V lost 2 bases and J 10 bases, leaving 14 bases between the germline ends. Germline V CDR1 and CDR2: DFQATT, SNEGSKA (reference sequence). The CDR3 covers 12 residues. This clonotype was seen ten or more times. Hyperthyroidism in the patients, aged 18 to 65, was newly diagnosed and under 2 months in duration. Uncontrolled infection, other autoimmune disease, pregnancy or lactation excluded patients. Amplification of TCR beta CDR3 regions was performed using RNA transcripts as template. The TCR CDR3 was amplified in a first-round RT-PCR using the HTBI primer set. TCRdb redid the calling of the multiplex PCR reads with MiXCR, one entry per CDR3 protein. The data contain 250,000 to 300,000 distinct CDR3 sequences, approximately 13% of them singletons.

Material: blood. The chain employs TRBV20-1 and TRBJ1-1, with a tentative D call TRBD1 (5 bases). The clonotype originates from a woman aged 40 to 50 with Graves' hyperthyroidism. The CDR3 loop is CSARRSETGAFF. The CDR3 bases are TGCAGTGCTAGACGATCCGAAACAGGAGCTTTCTTT.